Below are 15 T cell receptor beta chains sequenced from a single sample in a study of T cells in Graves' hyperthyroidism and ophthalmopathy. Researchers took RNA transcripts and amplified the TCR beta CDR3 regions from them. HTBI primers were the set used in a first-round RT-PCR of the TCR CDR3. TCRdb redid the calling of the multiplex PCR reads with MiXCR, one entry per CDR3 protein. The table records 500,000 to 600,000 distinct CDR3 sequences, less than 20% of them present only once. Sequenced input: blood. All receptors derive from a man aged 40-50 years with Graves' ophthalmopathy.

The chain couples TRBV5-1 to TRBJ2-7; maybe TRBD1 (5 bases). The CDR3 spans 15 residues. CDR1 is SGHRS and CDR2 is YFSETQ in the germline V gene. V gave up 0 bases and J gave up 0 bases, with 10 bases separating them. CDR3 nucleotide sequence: TGCGCCAGCAGCTTGGACATTGGGGCCTCCTACGAGCAGTACTTC. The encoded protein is CASSLDIGASYEQYF.

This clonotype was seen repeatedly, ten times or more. The CDR3 is CASSYGVLGTEAFF. The CDR3 DNA is TGTGCCAGCAGTTACGGGGTTCTGGGGACTGAAGCTTTCTTT. The chain carries TRBV6-6 and TRBJ1-1, with no clear D. V lost 2 bases and J 5 bases, leaving 12 bases between the germline ends. This CDR3 has 14 residues. From germline, CDR1 is MNHNY and CDR2 SVGAGI (reference sequence).

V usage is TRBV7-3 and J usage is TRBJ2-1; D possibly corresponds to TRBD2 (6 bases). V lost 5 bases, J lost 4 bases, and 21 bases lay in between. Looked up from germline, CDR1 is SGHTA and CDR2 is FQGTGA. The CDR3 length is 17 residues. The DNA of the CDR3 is TGTGCCAGCAGCATAGGGTCCCTAGCGAAAGGATACAATGAGCAGTTCTTC. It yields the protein CASSIGSLAKGYNEQFF.

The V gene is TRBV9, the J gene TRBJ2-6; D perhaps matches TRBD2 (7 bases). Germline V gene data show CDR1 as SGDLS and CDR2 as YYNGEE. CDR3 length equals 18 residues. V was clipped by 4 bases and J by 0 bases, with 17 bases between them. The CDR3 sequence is CASSPRGGKVSGANVLTF. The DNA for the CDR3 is TGTGCCAGCAGCCCGAGGGGGGGAAAAGTCTCTGGGGCCAACGTCCTGACTTTC.

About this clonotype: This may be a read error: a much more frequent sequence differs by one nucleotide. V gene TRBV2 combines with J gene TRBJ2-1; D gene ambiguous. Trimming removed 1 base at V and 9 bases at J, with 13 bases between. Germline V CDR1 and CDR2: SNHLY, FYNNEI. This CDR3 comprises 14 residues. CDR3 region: CASSEGQFNSEQFF. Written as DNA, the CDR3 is TGTGCCAGCAGTGAAGGACAATTTAACAGTGAGCAGTTCTTC.

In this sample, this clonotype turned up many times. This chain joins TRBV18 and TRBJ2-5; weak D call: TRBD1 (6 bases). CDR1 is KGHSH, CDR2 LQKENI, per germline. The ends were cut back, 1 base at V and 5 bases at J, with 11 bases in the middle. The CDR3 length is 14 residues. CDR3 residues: CASSPLTGKETQYF. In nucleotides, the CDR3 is TGTGCCAGCTCACCACTAACAGGGAAGGAGACCCAGTACTTC.

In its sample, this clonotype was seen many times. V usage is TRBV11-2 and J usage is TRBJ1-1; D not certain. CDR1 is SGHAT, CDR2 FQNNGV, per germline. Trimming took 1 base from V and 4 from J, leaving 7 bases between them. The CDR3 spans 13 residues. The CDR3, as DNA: TGTGCCAGCAGCTTAGCGCGGACCACTGAAGCTTTCTTT. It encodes CASSLARTTEAFF.

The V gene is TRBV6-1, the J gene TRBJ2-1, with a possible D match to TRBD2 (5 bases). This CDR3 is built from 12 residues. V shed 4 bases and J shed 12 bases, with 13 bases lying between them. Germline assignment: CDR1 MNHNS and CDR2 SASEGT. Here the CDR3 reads CASSARARWQFF. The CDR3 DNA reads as TGTGCCAGCAGTGCGAGGGCTAGATGGCAGTTCTTC.

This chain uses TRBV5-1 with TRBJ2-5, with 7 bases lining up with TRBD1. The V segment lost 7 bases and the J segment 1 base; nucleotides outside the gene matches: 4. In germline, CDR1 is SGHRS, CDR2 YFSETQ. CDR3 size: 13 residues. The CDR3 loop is CASRDRAQETQYF. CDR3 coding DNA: TGCGCCAGCCGTGACAGGGCCCAAGAGACCCAGTACTTC.

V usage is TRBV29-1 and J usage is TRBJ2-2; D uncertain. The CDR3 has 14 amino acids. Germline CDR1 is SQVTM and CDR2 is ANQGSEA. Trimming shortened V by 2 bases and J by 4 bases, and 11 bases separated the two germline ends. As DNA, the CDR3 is TGCAGCGTTGAAAACGGTGAAGCCACCGGGGAGCTGTTTTTT. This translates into CSVENGEATGELFF.

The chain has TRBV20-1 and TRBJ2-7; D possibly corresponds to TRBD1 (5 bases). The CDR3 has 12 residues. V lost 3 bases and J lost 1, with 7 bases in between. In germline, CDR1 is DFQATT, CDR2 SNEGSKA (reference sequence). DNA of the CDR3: TGCAGTGCTAGCCGACAGTCCTACGAGCAGTACTTC. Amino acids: CSASRQSYEQYF.

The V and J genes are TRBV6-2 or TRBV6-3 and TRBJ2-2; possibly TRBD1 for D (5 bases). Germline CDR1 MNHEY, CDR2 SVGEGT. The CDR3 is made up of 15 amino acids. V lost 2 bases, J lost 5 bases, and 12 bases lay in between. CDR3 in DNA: TGTGCCAGCAGTTACGGTGACAGTTCTACCGGGGAGCTGTTTTTT. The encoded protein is CASSYGDSSTGELFF.

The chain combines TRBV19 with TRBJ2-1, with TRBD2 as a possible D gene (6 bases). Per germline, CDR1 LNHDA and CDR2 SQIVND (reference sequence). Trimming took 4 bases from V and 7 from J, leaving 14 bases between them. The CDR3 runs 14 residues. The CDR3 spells CASSTHALANEQFF. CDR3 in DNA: TGTGCCAGTAGTACTCACGCCCTAGCGAATGAGCAGTTCTTC.

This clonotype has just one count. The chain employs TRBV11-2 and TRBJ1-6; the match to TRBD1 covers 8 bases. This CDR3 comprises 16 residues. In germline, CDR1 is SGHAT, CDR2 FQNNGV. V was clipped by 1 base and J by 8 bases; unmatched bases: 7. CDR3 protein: CASSLVGGTGHSPLHF. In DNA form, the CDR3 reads TGTGCCAGCAGCTTAGTAGGGGGGACAGGCCATTCACCCCTCCACTTT.

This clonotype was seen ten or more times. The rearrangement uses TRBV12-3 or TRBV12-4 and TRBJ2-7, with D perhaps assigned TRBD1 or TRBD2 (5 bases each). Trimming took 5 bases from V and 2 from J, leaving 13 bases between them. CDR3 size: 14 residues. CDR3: CASSRAGTAYEQYF. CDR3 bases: TGTGCCAGCAGTAGAGCCGGGACGGCCTACGAGCAGTACTTC.